A selection of T cell receptor beta chains follows, all from one sample in a study of blood T cell repertoires in COVID-19. The data were produced by immunoSEQ multiplex PCR, yet TCRdb's version contains in-frame clones alone and is incomplete. The repertoire consists of 180,000 or so clones, with around 80% occurring once and the leading ten covering 13%. Sequencing used peripheral blood. These TCRs come from a man aged 45 to 65 who had recovered from COVID-19. The CDR3 runs from the conserved cysteine through the conserved F or W. The D gene is left open where the match is weak. Size is omitted from some rows. Given values are once, few, many or a class for expanded clones.

V gene: TRBV6-5; D gene: TRBD1; clone size: NA; J gene: TRBJ2-1; CDR3 DNA: TGTGCCAGCAGTAGACAGGGTGGCCGCAATGAGCAGTTCTTC; CDR3 protein: CASSRQGGRNEQFF
V gene: TRBV2; D gene: TRBD2; clone size: NA; J gene: TRBJ2-7; CDR3 DNA: TGTGCCAGCAGCGGGGGACTAGCGGGAGGCCACGAGCAGTACTTC; CDR3 protein: CASSGGLAGGHEQYF
V gene: TRBV20-1; D gene: NA; clone size: NA; J gene: TRBJ2-1; CDR3 DNA: TGCAGTGCTAGTGCGGTTTTGGCAGGGGTGTCCTACAATGAGCAGTTCTTC; CDR3 protein: CSASAVLAGVSYNEQFF
V gene: TRBV19; D gene: TRBD1; clone size: NA; J gene: TRBJ1-4; CDR3 DNA: TGTGCCAGTATCTCCAGAGGACAGGGGCGTGAAAAACTGTTTTTT; CDR3 protein: CASISRGQGREKLFF
V gene: TRBV19; D gene: TRBD1; clone size: NA; J gene: TRBJ2-1; CDR3 DNA: TGTGCCAGTAATCCGGGACAGGGTCAAGCGGGCGGTTACAATGAGCAGTTCTTC; CDR3 protein: CASNPGQGQAGGYNEQFF
V gene: TRBV3-1/TRBV3-2; D gene: TRBD2; clone size: NA; J gene: TRBJ2-3; CDR3 DNA: TGTGCCAGCAGCCAACACCCGCTAGCGGGGATACCGACTAGCACAGATACGCAGTATTTT; CDR3 protein: CASSQHPLAGIPTSTDTQYF
V gene: TRBV4-3; D gene: TRBD2; clone size: NA; J gene: TRBJ2-7; CDR3 DNA: TGCGCCAGCAGCCAAGATCCCACGGGAGGCGGGGCTCGGAACGAGCAGTACTTC; CDR3 protein: CASSQDPTGGGARNEQYF
V gene: TRBV18; D gene: TRBD1; clone size: NA; J gene: TRBJ2-2; CDR3 DNA: TGTGCCAGCTCCTTCTTTCGACAGGGGGACACCGGGGAGCTGTTTTTT; CDR3 protein: CASSFFRQGDTGELFF
V gene: TRBV5-6; D gene: NA; clone size: NA; J gene: TRBJ1-1; CDR3 DNA: TGTGCCAGCAGCTCGTTGTGGGCAGATAACACTGAAGCTTTCTTT; CDR3 protein: CASSSLWADNTEAFF
V gene: TRBV28; D gene: NA; clone size: NA; J gene: TRBJ1-2; CDR3 DNA: TGTGCCAGCAGTTCGAGCAGGGGTGGCTACACCTTC; CDR3 protein: CASSSSRGGYTF
V gene: TRBV27; D gene: TRBD2; clone size: NA; J gene: TRBJ2-7; CDR3 DNA: TGTGCCAGCAGTTTTTTGGCGGGAGTTTCCCACGAGCAGTACTTC; CDR3 protein: CASSFLAGVSHEQYF
V gene: TRBV10-1; D gene: TRBD2; clone size: NA; J gene: TRBJ2-3; CDR3 DNA: TGCGCCAGCAGTGAAACTCTAGCGGGAGTCGGAGATACGCAGTATTTT; CDR3 protein: CASSETLAGVGDTQYF
V gene: TRBV5-6; D gene: TRBD1; clone size: NA; J gene: TRBJ2-3; CDR3 DNA: TGTGCCAGCAGCTTCGTCCCGACAGGGGGCGCAGATACGCAGTATTTT; CDR3 protein: CASSFVPTGGADTQYF
V gene: TRBV2; D gene: TRBD1; clone size: NA; J gene: TRBJ1-2; CDR3 DNA: TGTGCCAGCACTACCACAGGGGTCGGGTATGGCTACACCTTC; CDR3 protein: CASTTTGVGYGYTF
V gene: TRBV2; D gene: NA; clone size: once; J gene: TRBJ1-5; CDR3 DNA: TGTGCCAGCAGTGATTGGGCGCAGAATCAGCCCCAGCATTTT; CDR3 protein: CASSDWAQNQPQHF
V gene: TRBV5-8; D gene: TRBD1; clone size: NA; J gene: TRBJ1-2; CDR3 DNA: TGTGCCAGCAGCTTGGAGCCAGGGGGCTACTATGGCTACACCTTC; CDR3 protein: CASSLEPGGYYGYTF
V gene: TRBV15; D gene: TRBD1; clone size: NA; J gene: TRBJ1-5; CDR3 DNA: TGTGCCACGCAGGGGGATAATCAGCCCCAGCATTTT; CDR3 protein: CATQGDNQPQHF
V gene: TRBV7-8; D gene: TRBD2; clone size: few; J gene: TRBJ2-3; CDR3 DNA: TGTGCCAGCAGCTTAGGCGCTAGCGGTGTTGCAGGCACGCAGTATTTT; CDR3 protein: CASSLGASGVAGTQYF
V gene: TRBV9; D gene: TRBD1; clone size: NA; J gene: TRBJ1-4; CDR3 DNA: TGTGCCAGCAGCGCCCTTACCGGGGACAGTAATAATGAAAAACTGTTTTTT; CDR3 protein: CASSALTGDSNNEKLFF
V gene: TRBV3-1/TRBV3-2; D gene: TRBD2; clone size: NA; J gene: TRBJ2-7; CDR3 DNA: TGTGCCAGCAGCCAAAACCCTAGCGGGAGCTCCTACGAGCAGTACTTC; CDR3 protein: CASSQNPSGSSYEQYF
V gene: TRBV19; D gene: TRBD1; clone size: NA; J gene: TRBJ1-2; CDR3 DNA: TGTGCCAGTAGGGCACTGACAGGGGGCTTCAACTATGGCTACACCTTC; CDR3 protein: CASRALTGGFNYGYTF
V gene: TRBV19; D gene: TRBD1; clone size: NA; J gene: TRBJ1-1; CDR3 DNA: TGTGCCAGTAGTATTAATATGGGACAGGCCCACGCGGAAGCTTTCTTT; CDR3 protein: CASSINMGQAHAEAFF
V gene: TRBV3-1/TRBV3-2; D gene: TRBD1; clone size: NA; J gene: TRBJ1-2; CDR3 DNA: TGTGCCAGCAGCCAATTACAGGGGGCAAATGGCTACACCTTC; CDR3 protein: CASSQLQGANGYTF
V gene: TRBV2; D gene: NA; clone size: NA; J gene: TRBJ1-2; CDR3 DNA: TGTGCCAGCAGCGCACAGGGTTATGGCTACACCTTC; CDR3 protein: CASSAQGYGYTF
V gene: TRBV2; D gene: TRBD2; clone size: few; J gene: TRBJ2-4; CDR3 DNA: TGTGCCAGCAGAGGACTAGCGGGAATTCTGAACATTCAGTACTTC; CDR3 protein: CASRGLAGILNIQYF
V gene: TRBV6-6; D gene: TRBD2; clone size: NA; J gene: TRBJ2-7; CDR3 DNA: TGTGCCAGCAGAAACTTAGCGGGAGGGCGCGAGCAGTACTTC; CDR3 protein: CASRNLAGGREQYF
V gene: TRBV6-2/TRBV6-3; D gene: TRBD2; clone size: NA; J gene: TRBJ2-3; CDR3 DNA: TGTGCCAGCAGTTACGGGGGACTAGCGGGAGGAAATACGCAGTATTTT; CDR3 protein: CASSYGGLAGGNTQYF
V gene: TRBV15; D gene: NA; clone size: NA; J gene: TRBJ2-5; CDR3 DNA: TGTGCCACCAGCAGAGATCTAAGCGAGACCCAGTACTTC; CDR3 protein: CATSRDLSETQYF
V gene: TRBV6-4; D gene: TRBD2; clone size: NA; J gene: TRBJ2-1; CDR3 DNA: TGTGCCAGCAGTCATCTCCGACTAGCGGGAGCGTCGCATGAGCAGTTCTTC; CDR3 protein: CASSHLRLAGASHEQFF
V gene: TRBV5-4; D gene: NA; clone size: NA; J gene: TRBJ1-1; CDR3 DNA: TGTGCCAGCAGCTTTTCCCTAGGCACTGAAGCTTTCTTT; CDR3 protein: CASSFSLGTEAFF
V gene: TRBV11-2; D gene: NA; clone size: NA; J gene: TRBJ2-3; CDR3 DNA: TGTGCCAGCAGCTGGTGGAGCGGGAGCACAGATACGCAGTATTTT; CDR3 protein: CASSWWSGSTDTQYF
V gene: TRBV6-5; D gene: NA; clone size: NA; J gene: TRBJ2-7; CDR3 DNA: TGTGCCAGCAGTCTCCACCTCTCGGGGAACGAGCAGTACTTC; CDR3 protein: CASSLHLSGNEQYF
V gene: TRBV4-2; D gene: NA; clone size: NA; J gene: TRBJ1-2; CDR3 DNA: TGTGCCAGCAGCCAAGATAGCAGGGATTATGCCTATGGCTACACCTTC; CDR3 protein: CASSQDSRDYAYGYTF
V gene: TRBV6-5; D gene: NA; clone size: NA; J gene: TRBJ2-2; CDR3 DNA: TGTGCCAGCAGTTACTCCCGCGACACCGGGGAGCTGTTTTTT; CDR3 protein: CASSYSRDTGELFF
V gene: TRBV18; D gene: TRBD2; clone size: NA; J gene: TRBJ2-1; CDR3 DNA: TGTGCCAGCTCATCGACTAGCGGGGGCTCCTACAATGAGCAGTTCTTC; CDR3 protein: CASSSTSGGSYNEQFF
V gene: TRBV6-4; D gene: TRBD2; clone size: once; J gene: TRBJ2-1; CDR3 DNA: TGTGCCAGCAGTTTACTAGCGGGAGCACTCGGTGAGCAGTTCTTC; CDR3 protein: CASSLLAGALGEQFF